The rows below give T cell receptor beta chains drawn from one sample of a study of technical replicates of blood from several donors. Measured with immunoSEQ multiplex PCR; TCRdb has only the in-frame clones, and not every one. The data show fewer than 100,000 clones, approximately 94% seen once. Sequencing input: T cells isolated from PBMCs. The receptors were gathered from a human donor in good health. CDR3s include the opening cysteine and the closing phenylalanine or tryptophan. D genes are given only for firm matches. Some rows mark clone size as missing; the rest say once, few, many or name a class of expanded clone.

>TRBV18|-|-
CASSPPFTGISNQPQHF
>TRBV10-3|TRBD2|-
CAISESMVQAGGPRETQYF
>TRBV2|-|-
CASNRERTNEKLFF
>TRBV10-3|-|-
CAIRQAVSYEQYF
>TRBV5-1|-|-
CASSFPSLETQYF
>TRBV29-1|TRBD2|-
CSVGYSSGIREQYF
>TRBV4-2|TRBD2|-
CASSQERELDNEQFF
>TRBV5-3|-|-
CARSLFRRSTDTQYF
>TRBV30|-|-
CAWTPSAEIWEEFF
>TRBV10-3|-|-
CAISQDYEQYF
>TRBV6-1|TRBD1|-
CASSELQGYKGYTF
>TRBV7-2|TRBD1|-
CASTWDSHQPQHF
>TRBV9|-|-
CASSVSSGGGGDTQYF
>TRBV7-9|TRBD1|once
CASSLGQGFYEQYF
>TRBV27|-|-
CASSPFMSTHTGELFF
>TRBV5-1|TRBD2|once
CASSMGTSGIYEQYF
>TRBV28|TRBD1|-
CASSSQIGTGGTYEQYF
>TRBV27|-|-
CASSLGHLETQYF
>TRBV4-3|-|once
CASSQDPGWGNYGYTF
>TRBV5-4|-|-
CASSSGSYTEAFF
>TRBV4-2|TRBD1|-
CASSLQGGSYEQYF
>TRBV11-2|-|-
CASSYTGTTDTQYF
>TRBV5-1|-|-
CASSLGPGTDTQYF
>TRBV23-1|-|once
CASREEGSEAFF
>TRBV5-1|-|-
CASSLNGAYSNQPQHF
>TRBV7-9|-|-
CASEPVQGPGELFF
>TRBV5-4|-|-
CASSLGTNEKLFF
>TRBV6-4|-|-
CASSVYPEETQYF
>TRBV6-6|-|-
CASSYSRGTPGNTIYF
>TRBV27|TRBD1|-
CASSQGAWETQYF
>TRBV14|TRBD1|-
CASSQGTGVNTDTQYF
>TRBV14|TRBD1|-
CASSHGTGKYEQYF
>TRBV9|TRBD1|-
CASSAPSTGDKLFF
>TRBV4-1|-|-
CASSQDRYVSEQYF
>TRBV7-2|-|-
CASSLQYQETQYF
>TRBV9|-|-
CASSADFSMNTEAFF
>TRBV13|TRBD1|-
CASSQGDYEQYF
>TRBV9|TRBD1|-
CASSSQATRQGTGYTF
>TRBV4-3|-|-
CASSPGAGDYGYTF
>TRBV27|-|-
CASSPRLSGANVLTF
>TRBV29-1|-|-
CSVGPAGQPYEQYF
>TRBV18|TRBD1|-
CASSPQGAIGNTIYF
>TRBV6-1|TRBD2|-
CASRGPRASGSLSTDTQYF
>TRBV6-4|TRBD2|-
CASSSTSGGTDTQYF
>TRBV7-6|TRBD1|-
CASSQTGEPGANVLTF
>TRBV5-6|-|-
CASSLYNQVNTEAFF
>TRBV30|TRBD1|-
CAWTGGYEQYF
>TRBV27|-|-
CASSLTRGNEQFF
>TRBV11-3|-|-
CASSLHRPGQGAGDEQFF
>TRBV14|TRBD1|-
CASSEQGLKTNTEAFF
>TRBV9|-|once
CASSPMGAGGEQYF
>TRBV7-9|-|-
CASSLDLYEQYF
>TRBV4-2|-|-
CASSWEGGDEQFF
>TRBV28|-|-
CAIQPSGNQPQHF
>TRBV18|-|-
CASSLKVAHEQYF
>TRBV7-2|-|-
CASSLALGIDNEQFF
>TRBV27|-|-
CASSLRQSSYNEQFF